This TCR beta chain came from a study of T cell changes during pregnancy in multiple sclerosis. The CDR3 length is 13 residues. CDR1 SNHLY and CDR2 FYNNEI come from the germline V gene. V was pared by 7 bases and J by 3 bases, with 5 bases of the junction left unmatched. This clone was seen just once. TCRdb keeps only in-frame clones here, not all; method: immunoSEQ multiplex PCR. The sample has some 94,000 clones, around 90% seen once. This receptor was obtained from a female donor with multiple sclerosis, enrolled in a pregnancy study. The chain employs TRBV2 and TRBJ2-7; TRBD2 matches at 8 bases. Sequenced material: peripheral blood, taken in the first trimester of pregnancy. As DNA, the CDR3 is TGTGCCAGCATGACTAGCGCCAGCTACGAGCAGTACTTC. Translated, it gives CASMTSASYEQYF.